This TCR beta chain was sequenced during a study of T-cell memory formation after mild COVID-19. Study outcomes and limitations: Day 15 to 85 contracting clones showed balanced CD4/CD8; day 15 to 37 expanders favored CD4+. CD4+ clones that contracted lay mainly in CM and EM; CD8+ ones lay in EMRA.

TCRdb re-called the 5' RACE reads with MiXCR, one entry per CDR3 protein. The sample shows about 210,000 distinct CDR3 sequences, about 11% of them seen only once. CDR3 size: 15 residues. Per the germline V gene, CDR1 is MGHRA and CDR2 is YSYEKL. The V and J ends lost 4 bases and 6 bases, in that order; junction bases with no gene match: 7. A remark on this clonotype: Its antigen is still unknown.

The sample taken for sequencing was PBMCs or a T cell subset sorted from them (not recorded which). The chain uses TRBV4-1 and TRBJ2-2, with 8 positions matching TRBD1. The origin of this receptor is a man in his late teens or twenties who had mild COVID-19 (a few samples of this study predate the infection). Cell type and time point are not known. The CDR3 DNA reads as TGCGCCAGCAGCCGTACAGGGGGGATCGCCGGGGAGCTGTTTTTT. Its protein is CASSRTGGIAGELFF.